The sequence of this TCR beta chain was determined in a study of radiotherapy plus CTLA-4 blockade in lung cancer. As for the study in general: Patients showed objective responses in 18% of cases and disease control in roughly 31%.

Profiling relied on immunoSEQ multiplex PCR, and the TCRdb table lists in-frame clones only, not all of them. The table lists around 99,000 clones, around 88% of them singletons. The germline V gene encodes CDR1 SGHVS and CDR2 FNYEAQ. V was clipped by 8 bases and J by 5 bases; unmatched bases: 7. The CDR3 is 14 amino acids. General study points: Together with interferon-beta, which increased in serum after radiation, early dynamic changes in blood T cell clones were reportedly the best predictors of response. Following radiotherapy plus ipilimumab, tumor-derived TCR clones expanded in the blood.

About this clone itself: What it binds is unknown.

People whose metastatic non-small-cell lung cancer was chemo-refractory got focal radiation along with CTLA-4 blockade by ipilimumab. This chain joins TRBV7-6 and TRBJ2-5, with 11 bases that match TRBD2. The clonotype comes from a human donor with non-small cell lung cancer that progressed on radiotherapy plus ipilimumab. The input for sequencing was peripheral blood, taken from a patient treated with radiotherapy plus ipilimumab. Here the CDR3 DNA reads TGTGCCAGCGGACCAACTAGCGGGAGTGAGACCCAGTACTTC. Amino acid sequence: CASGPTSGSETQYF.